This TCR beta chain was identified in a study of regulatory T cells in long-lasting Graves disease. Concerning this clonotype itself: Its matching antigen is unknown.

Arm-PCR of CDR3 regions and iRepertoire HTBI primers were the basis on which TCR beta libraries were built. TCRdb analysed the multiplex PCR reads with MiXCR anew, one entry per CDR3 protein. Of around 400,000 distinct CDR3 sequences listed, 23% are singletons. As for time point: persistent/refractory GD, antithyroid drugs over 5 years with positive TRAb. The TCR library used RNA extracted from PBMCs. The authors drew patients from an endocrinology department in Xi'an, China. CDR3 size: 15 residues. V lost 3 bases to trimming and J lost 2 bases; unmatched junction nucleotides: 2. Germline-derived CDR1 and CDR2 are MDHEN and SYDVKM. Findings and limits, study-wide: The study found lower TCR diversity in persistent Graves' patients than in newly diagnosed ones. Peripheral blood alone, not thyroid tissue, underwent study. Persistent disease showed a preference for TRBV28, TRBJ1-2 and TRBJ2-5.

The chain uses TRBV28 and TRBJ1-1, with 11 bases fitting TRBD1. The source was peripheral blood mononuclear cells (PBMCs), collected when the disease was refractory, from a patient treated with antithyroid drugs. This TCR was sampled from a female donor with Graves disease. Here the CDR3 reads CASSLRTGGNTEAFF. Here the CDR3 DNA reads TGTGCCAGCAGTTTGAGGACAGGGGGCAACACTGAAGCTTTCTTT. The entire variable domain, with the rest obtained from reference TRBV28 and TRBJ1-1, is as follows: DVKVTQSSRYLVKRTGEKVFLECVQDMDHENMFWYRQDPGLGLRLIYFSYDVKMKEKGDIPEGYSVSREKKERFSLILESASTNQTSMYLCASSLRTGGNTEAFFGQGTRLTVV.